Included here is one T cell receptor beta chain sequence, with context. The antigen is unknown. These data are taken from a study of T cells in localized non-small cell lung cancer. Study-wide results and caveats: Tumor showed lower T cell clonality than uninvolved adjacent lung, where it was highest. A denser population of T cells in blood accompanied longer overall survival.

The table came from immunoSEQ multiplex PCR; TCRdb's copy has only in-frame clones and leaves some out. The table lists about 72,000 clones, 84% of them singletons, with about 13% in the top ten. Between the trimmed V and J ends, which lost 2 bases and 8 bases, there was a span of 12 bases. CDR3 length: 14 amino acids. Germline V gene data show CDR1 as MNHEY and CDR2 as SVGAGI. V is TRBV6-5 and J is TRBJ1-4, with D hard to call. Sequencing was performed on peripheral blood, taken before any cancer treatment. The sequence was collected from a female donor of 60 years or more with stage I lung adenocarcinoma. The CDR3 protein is CASSYKGLEEKLFF. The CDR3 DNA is TGTGCCAGCAGTTACAAAGGGTTGGAAGAAAAACTGTTTTTT.